The 17 T cell receptor beta chains in this list originate from one sample, sequenced in a study of T cells in Graves' hyperthyroidism and ophthalmopathy. RNA transcripts yielded amplified TCR beta CDR3 regions. A first-round RT-PCR of the TCR CDR3 used the HTBI primer set. TCRdb ran MiXCR on the multiplex PCR reads and lists one entry per CDR3 protein. The sample includes approximately 350,000 distinct CDR3 sequences, roughly 15% of them seen just once. The sample consisted of blood. These receptors were taken from a woman aged 60-75 years with Graves' ophthalmopathy.

The chain joins TRBV6-5 to TRBJ1-1; 9 bases are shared with TRBD1. CDR3 size: 17 residues. CDR1 and CDR2 from the germline V gene are MNHEY and SVGAGI. Trimming removed 2 bases from V and 5 bases from J; junction bases left unmatched: 12. The CDR3 sequence is CASSYPRQGVEWTEAFF. The CDR3 coding sequence is TGTGCCAGCAGTTACCCGAGACAGGGGGTCGAGTGGACTGAAGCTTTCTTT.

V gene TRBV4-1 combines with J gene TRBJ1-3, with no clear D. From germline, CDR1 is MGHRA and CDR2 YSYEKL. The V end was cut by 0 bases, the J end by 2 bases, with 17 bases between. This CDR3 is 18 amino acids long. For the CDR3, the DNA is TGCGCCAGCAGCCAAGATCCCCGGCCAGGAGGAGCTGGAAACACCATATATTTT. Its translation is CASSQDPRPGGAGNTIYF.

In the case of this clonotype: A much more abundant neighbour one base away suggests this may be a read error. This chain joins TRBV20-1 and TRBJ2-7, with 10 bases matching TRBD2. From germline, CDR1 is DFQATT and CDR2 SNEGSKA (reference sequence). The CDR3 length is 13 residues. Unmatched junction bases numbered 0, after V lost 1 base and J lost 3 bases. The CDR3 bases are TGCAGTGCTAGAGGACTAGCGGGCTACGAGCAGTACTTC. Protein product: CSARGLAGYEQYF.

This clonotype was found many times. V usage is TRBV28 and J usage is TRBJ1-1; D call uncertain. CDR3 length: 11 residues. Germline CDR1 is MDHEN and CDR2 is SYDVKM. The V gene lost 3 bases and the J gene lost 8 bases, with 7 bases spanning the gap. The chain's CDR3 is CASSFEGEAFF. The CDR3 region has the DNA TGTGCCAGCAGTTTTGAGGGAGAAGCTTTCTTT.

This clonotype was detected ten times or more. The chain recombines TRBV11-1 with TRBJ2-1; 12 nucleotides line up with TRBD2. Losses at the gene ends were 5 bases for V and 8 bases for J; bases not matched to a gene: 10. Germline values: CDR1 SGHAT, CDR2 FQDESV (reference sequence). The CDR3 has 16 amino acids. The CDR3 loop reads CASSRYLAGGPDEQFF. CDR3 coding DNA: TGTGCCAGCAGCCGATACCTAGCGGGAGGGCCTGATGAGCAGTTCTTC.

This clonotype was seen ten or more times. V is TRBV12-3 or TRBV12-4 and J is TRBJ2-1; no definite D call. The CDR3 length is 12 residues. V dropped 7 bases and J dropped 10 bases, with 14 bases sitting between them. Written as DNA, the CDR3 is TGTGCCAGCACCCGGACCTCCAGCGAGCAGTTCTTC. This translates into CASTRTSSEQFF.

The chain couples TRBV6-1 to TRBJ2-1; 7 nucleotides match TRBD1. The J call could be wrong; TRBJ2-7 is a better fit for the DNA end. Germline V gives CDR1 MNHNS, CDR2 SASEGT. The CDR3 consists of 14 residues. DNA for the CDR3: TGTGCCAGCAGTGGGGACAGAGACTACAATGAGCAGTACTTC. Encoded protein: CASSGDRDYNEQYF.

The table lists this clonotype with many counts. This rearrangement joins TRBV20-1 to TRBJ2-1; D ambiguous. The CDR3 contains 12 residues. Looked up from germline, CDR1 is DFQATT and CDR2 is SNEGSKA (reference sequence). Between the trimmed V and J ends, which lost 0 bases and 9 bases, there was a span of 9 bases. CDR3 DNA sequence: TGCAGTGCTAGAGAGGGGTACGGTGAGCAGTTCTTC. This translates into CSAREGYGEQFF.

With respect to this clonotype: Possible read error: a much larger clone is one base away. The chain combines TRBV20-1 with TRBJ1-2, with a weak D call TRBD1 (5 bases). The CDR3 is made up of 15 amino acids. Per germline, CDR1 DFQATT and CDR2 SNEGSKA (reference sequence). The CDR3: CNAKGLPSEGYGYTF. The CDR3 DNA reads TGCAATGCTAAGGGACTTCCCTCGGAGGGCTATGGCTACACCTTC.

In the case of this clonotype: This may be a read error: a much more frequent sequence differs by one nucleotide. The chain joins TRBV12-3 or TRBV12-4 to TRBJ2-5; D not certain. This CDR3 spans 13 amino acids. V gave up 6 bases and J gave up 5 bases, with 13 bases separating them. The DNA of the CDR3 is TGTGCCAGCAGGCGTCTAGTATGCGAGACCCAGTACTTC. Translation gives CASRRLVCETQYF.

CDR3: CASGAGQGANTQYF. CDR3 nucleotides: TGCGCCAGCGGAGCCGGCCAGGGGGCAAATACGCAGTATTTT. V and J are TRBV4-1 and TRBJ2-3; 8 bases line up with TRBD1. V lost 8 bases, J lost 7 bases, and 11 bases stayed unmatched. The CDR3 is 14 residues long. Per germline, CDR1 MGHRA and CDR2 YSYEKL.

Ten or more counts support this clonotype. This chain connects TRBV11-2 to TRBJ2-1; D unresolved. CDR1 SGHAT and CDR2 FQNNGV come from the germline V gene. Trimming left V 0 bases short and J 1 base short, with 7 bases between. This CDR3 is 15 amino acids long. The CDR3 loop reads CASSLDYGSYNEQFF. In DNA form, the CDR3 reads TGTGCCAGCAGCTTAGATTACGGATCCTACAATGAGCAGTTCTTC.

There are many counts of this clonotype. The chain carries TRBV12-3 or TRBV12-4 and TRBJ2-2; the match to TRBD1 covers 10 bases. The V segment lost 5 bases and the J segment 4 bases; nucleotides outside the gene matches: 7. This CDR3 has 16 residues. The CDR3 bases are TGTGCCAGCAGTATAAGGACAGGGGGTACCACCGGGGAGCTGTTTTTT. Translating gives CASSIRTGGTTGELFF.

This clonotype was found many times. This chain uses TRBV28 with TRBJ2-2; D is perhaps TRBD2 (5 bases). Germline values: CDR1 MDHEN, CDR2 SYDVKM. V shed 7 bases and J shed 4 bases, with 16 bases lying between them. The CDR3 covers 15 residues. CDR3 region: CASKEDLGGTGELFF. The CDR3 nucleotides are TGTGCCAGCAAGGAGGACCTAGGCGGCACCGGGGAGCTGTTTTTT.

This clonotype was seen many times. J is TRBJ2-1 and V is TRBV3-1; 9 nucleotides agree with TRBD2. CDR3 size: 15 residues. Germline CDR1 and CDR2: LGHDT and YNNKEL (reference sequence). J was trimmed by 5 bases and V by 3 bases; bases with no gene match: 5. The DNA for the CDR3 is TGTGCCAGCAGCCATGCGGGAGGGCGGGACAATGAGCAGTTCTTC. Protein sequence: CASSHAGGRDNEQFF.

This clonotype was recorded many times. The gene calls are TRBV27 and TRBJ2-1; 9 bases are a match to TRBD2. The CDR3 contains 16 residues. V gave up 5 bases and J gave up 0 bases; unmatched junction bases: 5. Germline loops: CDR1 MNHEY, CDR2 SMNVEV (reference sequence). CDR3 DNA sequence: TGTGCCAGCAGTCCACAGACTAGCGGCTCCTACAATGAGCAGTTCTTC. This encodes CASSPQTSGSYNEQFF.

This clonotype was seen repeatedly, ten times or more. This sequence joins TRBV28 and TRBJ1-5; 10 bases fit TRBD1. Trimming removed 6 bases from V and 7 bases from J; junction bases left unmatched: 12. This CDR3 is built from 16 residues. Germline V gene data show CDR1 as MDHEN and CDR2 as SYDVKM. CDR3 nucleotides: TGTGCCAGCAGCCTTCCCGACAGGGGGCTTATGCAGCCCCAGCATTTT. Residues: CASSLPDRGLMQPQHF.